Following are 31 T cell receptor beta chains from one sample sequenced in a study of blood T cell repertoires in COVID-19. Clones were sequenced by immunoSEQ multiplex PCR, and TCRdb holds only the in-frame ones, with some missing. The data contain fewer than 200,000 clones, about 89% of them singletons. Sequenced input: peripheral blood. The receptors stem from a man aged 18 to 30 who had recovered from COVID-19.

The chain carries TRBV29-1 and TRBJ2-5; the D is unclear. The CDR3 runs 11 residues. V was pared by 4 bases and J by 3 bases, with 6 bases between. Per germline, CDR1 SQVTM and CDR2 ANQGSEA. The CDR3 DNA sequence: TGCAGCGTTGGACATAAAGAGACCCAGTACTTC. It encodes CSVGHKETQYF.

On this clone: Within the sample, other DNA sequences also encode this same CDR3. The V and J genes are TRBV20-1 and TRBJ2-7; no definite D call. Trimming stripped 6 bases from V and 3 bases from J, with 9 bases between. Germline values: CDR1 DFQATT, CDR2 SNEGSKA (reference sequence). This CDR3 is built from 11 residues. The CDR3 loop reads CSALDGYEQYF. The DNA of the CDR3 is TGCAGTGCCTTAGATGGCTACGAGCAGTACTTC.

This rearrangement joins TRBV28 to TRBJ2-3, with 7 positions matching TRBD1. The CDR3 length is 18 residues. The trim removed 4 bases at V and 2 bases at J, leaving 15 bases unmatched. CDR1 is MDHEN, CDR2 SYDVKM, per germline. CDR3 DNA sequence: TGTGCCAGCAGTTGGGTTCTCCGGGACAGCGGCGACACAGATACGCAGTATTTT. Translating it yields CASSWVLRDSGDTDTQYF. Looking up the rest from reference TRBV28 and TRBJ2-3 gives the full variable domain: DVKVTQSSRYLVKRTGEKVFLECVQDMDHENMFWYRQDPGLGLRLIYFSYDVKMKEKGDIPEGYSVSREKKERFSLILESASTNQTSMYLCASSWVLRDSGDTDTQYFGPGTRLTVL.

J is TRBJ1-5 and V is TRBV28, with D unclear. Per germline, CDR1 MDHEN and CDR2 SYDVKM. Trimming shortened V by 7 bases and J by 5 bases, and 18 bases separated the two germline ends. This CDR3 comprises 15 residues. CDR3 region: CASTEGGRVDQPQHF. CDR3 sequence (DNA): TGTGCCAGCACCGAGGGAGGGCGCGTCGATCAGCCCCAGCATTTT. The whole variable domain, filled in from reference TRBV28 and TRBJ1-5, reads DVKVTQSSRYLVKRTGEKVFLECVQDMDHENMFWYRQDPGLGLRLIYFSYDVKMKEKGDIPEGYSVSREKKERFSLILESASTNQTSMYLCASTEGGRVDQPQHFGDGTRLSIL.

The CDR3 region has the DNA TGTGCCAGTATTGGGACAGGATGGACTGAAGCTTTCTTT. This sequence encodes CASIGTGWTEAFF. This sequence joins TRBV19 and TRBJ1-1; the match to TRBD1 covers 8 bases. The CDR3 runs to 13 residues. Trimming at V came to 7 bases and at J to 5 bases, leaving 6 bases not matched to a gene. Germline V lookup: CDR1 LNHDA, CDR2 SQIVND (reference sequence). Full variable domain (remainder filled in from reference TRBV19 and TRBJ1-1): DGGITQSPKYLFRKEGQNVTLSCEQNLNHDAMYWYRQDPGQGLRLIYYSQIVNDFQKGDIAEGYSVSREKKESFPLTVTSAQKNPTAFYLCASIGTGWTEAFFGQGTRLTVV.

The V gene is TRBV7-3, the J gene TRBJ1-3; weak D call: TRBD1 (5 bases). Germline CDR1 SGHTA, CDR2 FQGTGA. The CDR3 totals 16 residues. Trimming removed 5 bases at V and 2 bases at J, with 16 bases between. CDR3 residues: CASSRPGEGAGNTIYF. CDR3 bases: TGTGCCAGCAGCAGACCGGGCGAAGGGGCTGGAAACACCATATATTTT.

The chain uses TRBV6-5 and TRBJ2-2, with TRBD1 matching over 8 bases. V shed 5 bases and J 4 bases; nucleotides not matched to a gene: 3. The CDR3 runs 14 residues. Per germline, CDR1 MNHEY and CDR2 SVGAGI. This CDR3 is CASSQQGGTGELFF. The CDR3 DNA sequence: TGTGCCAGCAGTCAACAGGGGGGCACCGGGGAGCTGTTTTTT.

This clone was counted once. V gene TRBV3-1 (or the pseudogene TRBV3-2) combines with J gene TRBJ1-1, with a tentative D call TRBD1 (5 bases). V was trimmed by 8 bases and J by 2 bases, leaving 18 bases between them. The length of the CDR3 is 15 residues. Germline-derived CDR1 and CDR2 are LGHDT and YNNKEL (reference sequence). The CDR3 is CASLSPSQGNTEAFF. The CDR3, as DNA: TGTGCCAGCCTCTCCCCCTCCCAGGGAAACACTGAAGCTTTCTTT.

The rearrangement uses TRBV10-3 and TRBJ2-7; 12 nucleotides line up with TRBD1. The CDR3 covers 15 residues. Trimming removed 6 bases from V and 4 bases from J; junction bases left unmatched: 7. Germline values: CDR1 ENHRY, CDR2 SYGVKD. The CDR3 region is CAISVGTGGFYEQYF. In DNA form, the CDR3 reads TGTGCCATCAGCGTCGGGACAGGGGGCTTTTACGAGCAGTACTTC.

The CDR3, as DNA: TGTGCCAGCAGCCAAACGGGACAGGGGGCCTACAATGAGCAGTTCTTC. Residues: CASSQTGQGAYNEQFF. V and J are TRBV4-2 and TRBJ2-1, with 11 positions matching TRBD1. The length of the CDR3 is 16 residues. In germline, CDR1 is LGHNA, CDR2 YNFKEQ. Losses at the gene ends were 2 bases for V and 2 bases for J; bases not matched to a gene: 2.

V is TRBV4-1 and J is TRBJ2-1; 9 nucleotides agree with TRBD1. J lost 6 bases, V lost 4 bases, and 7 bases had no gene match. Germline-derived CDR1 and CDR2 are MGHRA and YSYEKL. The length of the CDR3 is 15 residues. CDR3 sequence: CASSPGTGYRNEQFF. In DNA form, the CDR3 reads TGCGCCAGCAGCCCCGGGACAGGGTATCGCAATGAGCAGTTCTTC.

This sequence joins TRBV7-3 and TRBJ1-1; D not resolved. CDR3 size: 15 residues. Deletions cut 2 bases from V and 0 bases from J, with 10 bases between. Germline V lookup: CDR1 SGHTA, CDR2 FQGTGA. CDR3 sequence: CASSLHPSMNTEAFF. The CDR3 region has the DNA TGTGCCAGCAGCTTACATCCCAGTATGAACACTGAAGCTTTCTTT.

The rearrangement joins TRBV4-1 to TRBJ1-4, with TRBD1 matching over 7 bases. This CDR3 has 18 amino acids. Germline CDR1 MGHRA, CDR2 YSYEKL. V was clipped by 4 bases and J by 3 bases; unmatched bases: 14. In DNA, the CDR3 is TGCGCCAGCAGCCGGAGACAGGGCGTTGATCGAGCTAATGAAAAACTGTTTTTT. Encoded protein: CASSRRQGVDRANEKLFF.

The CDR3 is CASRPPGFTNTGELFF. CDR3 DNA sequence: TGTGCCAGCAGACCACCGGGATTCACGAACACCGGGGAGCTGTTTTTT. The genes are TRBV7-9 and TRBJ2-2, with D possibly matching TRBD2 (5 bases). The CDR3 runs to 16 residues. V lost 6 bases and J 0 bases, leaving 14 bases between the germline ends. CDR1 and CDR2 from the germline V gene are SEHNR and FQNEAQ (reference sequence).

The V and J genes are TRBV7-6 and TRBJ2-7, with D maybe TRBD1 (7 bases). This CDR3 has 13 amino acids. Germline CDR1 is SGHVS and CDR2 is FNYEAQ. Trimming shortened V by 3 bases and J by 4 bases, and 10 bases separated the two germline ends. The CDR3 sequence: CASSLAGGYEQYF. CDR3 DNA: TGTGCCAGCAGCTTGGCAGGGGGGTACGAGCAGTACTTC.

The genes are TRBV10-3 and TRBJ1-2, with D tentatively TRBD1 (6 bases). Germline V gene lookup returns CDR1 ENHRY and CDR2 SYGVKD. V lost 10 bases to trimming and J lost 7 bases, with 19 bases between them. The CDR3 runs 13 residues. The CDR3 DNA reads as TGTGCCACCGGGACACTCGACTCGGGTGGCTACACCTTC. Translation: CATGTLDSGGYTF.

CDR3 loop: CASNPGTGGSGELFF. DNA for the CDR3: TGCGCCAGCAACCCCGGGACAGGGGGCTCCGGGGAGCTGTTTTTT. This chain connects TRBV5-1 to TRBJ2-2, with TRBD1 matching over 12 bases. The CDR3 runs 15 residues. Per germline, CDR1 SGHRS and CDR2 YFSETQ. With 6 bases clipped from V and 6 bases from J, the junction kept 6 bases outside the gene matches.

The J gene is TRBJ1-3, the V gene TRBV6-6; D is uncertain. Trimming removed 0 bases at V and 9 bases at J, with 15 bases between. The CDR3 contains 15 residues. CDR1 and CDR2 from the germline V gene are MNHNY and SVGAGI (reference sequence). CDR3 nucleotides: TGTGCCAGCAGTTACTCATCGATGGGTGCGGTCACCATATATTTT. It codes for CASSYSSMGAVTIYF.

The CDR3, as DNA: TGTGCCAGCAGCCAGACTAGCGGGAGCGATACGCAGTATTTT. Protein sequence: CASSQTSGSDTQYF. The chain couples TRBV11-3 to TRBJ2-3, with TRBD2 identical over 12 bases. Unmatched junction bases numbered 3, after V lost 5 bases and J lost 6 bases. Germline lookup yields CDR1 SGHNT and CDR2 YENEEA. CDR3 size: 14 residues.

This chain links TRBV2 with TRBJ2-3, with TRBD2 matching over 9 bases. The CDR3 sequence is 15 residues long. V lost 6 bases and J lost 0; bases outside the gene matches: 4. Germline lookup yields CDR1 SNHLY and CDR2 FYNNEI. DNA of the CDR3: TGTGCCAGCAGCGGTCTAGCGGGAAGCACAGATACGCAGTATTTT. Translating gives CASSGLAGSTDTQYF.

This CDR3 reads CASSLDRLSYEQYF. The CDR3 DNA follows: TGTGCCAGCTCACTGGACAGGCTATCCTACGAGCAGTACTTC. V usage is TRBV18 and J usage is TRBJ2-7, with 7 bases fitting TRBD1. The V segment lost 4 bases and the J segment 1 base; nucleotides outside the gene matches: 4. Looked up from germline, CDR1 is KGHSH and CDR2 is LQKENI. This CDR3 spans 14 amino acids.

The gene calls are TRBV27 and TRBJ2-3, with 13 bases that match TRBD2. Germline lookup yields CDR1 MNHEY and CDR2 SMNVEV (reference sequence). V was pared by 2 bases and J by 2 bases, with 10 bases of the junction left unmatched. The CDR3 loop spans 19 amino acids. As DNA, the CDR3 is TGTGCCAGCAGTTTAGTAGGACTAGCGGGAGTGGCTATCACAGATACGCAGTATTTT. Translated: CASSLVGLAGVAITDTQYF.

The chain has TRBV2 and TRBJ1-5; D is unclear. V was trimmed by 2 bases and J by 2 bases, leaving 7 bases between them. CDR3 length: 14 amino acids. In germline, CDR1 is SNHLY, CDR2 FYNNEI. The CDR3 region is CASSERYGNQPQHF. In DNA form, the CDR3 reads TGTGCCAGCAGTGAACGGTATGGCAATCAGCCCCAGCATTTT.

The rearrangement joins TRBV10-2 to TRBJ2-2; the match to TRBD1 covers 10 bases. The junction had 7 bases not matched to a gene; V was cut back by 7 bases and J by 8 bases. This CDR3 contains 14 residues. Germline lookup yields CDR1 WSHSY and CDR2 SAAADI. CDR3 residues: CASKIGTGVGELFF. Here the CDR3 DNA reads TGCGCCAGCAAAATCGGGACAGGGGTAGGGGAGCTGTTTTTT.

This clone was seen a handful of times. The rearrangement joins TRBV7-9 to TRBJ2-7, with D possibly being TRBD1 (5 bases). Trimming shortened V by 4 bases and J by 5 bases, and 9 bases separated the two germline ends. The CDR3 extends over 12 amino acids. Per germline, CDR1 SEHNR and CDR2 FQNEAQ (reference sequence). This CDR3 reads CASSSGYHEQYF. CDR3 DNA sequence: TGTGCCAGCAGCTCAGGGTACCACGAGCAGTACTTC.

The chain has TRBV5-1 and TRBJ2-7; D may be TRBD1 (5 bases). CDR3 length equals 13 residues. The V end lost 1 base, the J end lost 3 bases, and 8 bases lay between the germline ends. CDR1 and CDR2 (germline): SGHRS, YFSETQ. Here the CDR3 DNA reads TGCGCCAGCAGCTTGTTCCAGGGCTACGAGCAGTACTTC. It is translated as CASSLFQGYEQYF.

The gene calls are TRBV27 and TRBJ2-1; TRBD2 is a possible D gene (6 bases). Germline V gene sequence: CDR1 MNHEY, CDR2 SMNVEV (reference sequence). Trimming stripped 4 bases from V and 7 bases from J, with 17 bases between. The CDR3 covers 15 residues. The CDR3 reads CASSSFGGARNEQFF. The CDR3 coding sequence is TGTGCCAGCAGTTCCTTTGGCGGGGCTCGAAATGAGCAGTTCTTC.

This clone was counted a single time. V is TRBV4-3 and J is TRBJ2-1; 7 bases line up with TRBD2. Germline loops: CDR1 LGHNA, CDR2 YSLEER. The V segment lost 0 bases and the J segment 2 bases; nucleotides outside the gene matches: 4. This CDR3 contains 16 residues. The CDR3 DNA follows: TGCGCCAGCAGCCAAGATCGGCTAGCGGCCTACAATGAGCAGTTCTTC. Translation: CASSQDRLAAYNEQFF.

The CDR3 DNA follows: TGTGCCAGCAGCCAAGAATCCATCTACGAGCAGTACTTC. This encodes CASSQESIYEQYF. The chain employs TRBV3-1 (or the pseudogene TRBV3-2) and TRBJ2-7; D gene uncertain. The CDR3 length is 13 residues. Trimming removed 0 bases at V and 3 bases at J, with 6 bases between. The germline V gene encodes CDR1 LGHDT and CDR2 YNNKEL (reference sequence).

In DNA, the CDR3 is TGTGCCAGCAGTTACTTCTCATGGGGCGACCGAAACACCATATATTTT. It specifies CASSYFSWGDRNTIYF. The genes are TRBV6-2 or TRBV6-3 and TRBJ1-3, with TRBD1 as a possible D gene (5 bases). Germline assignment: CDR1 MNHEY and CDR2 SVGEGT. V shed 1 base and J shed 5 bases, with 15 bases lying between them. The CDR3 has 16 amino acids.

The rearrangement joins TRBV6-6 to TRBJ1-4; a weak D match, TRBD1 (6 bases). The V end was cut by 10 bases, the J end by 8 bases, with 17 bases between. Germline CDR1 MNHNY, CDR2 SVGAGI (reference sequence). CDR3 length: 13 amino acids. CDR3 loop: CAIKNRVDEKLFF. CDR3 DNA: TGTGCCATCAAAAACAGGGTGGACGAAAAACTGTTTTTT.